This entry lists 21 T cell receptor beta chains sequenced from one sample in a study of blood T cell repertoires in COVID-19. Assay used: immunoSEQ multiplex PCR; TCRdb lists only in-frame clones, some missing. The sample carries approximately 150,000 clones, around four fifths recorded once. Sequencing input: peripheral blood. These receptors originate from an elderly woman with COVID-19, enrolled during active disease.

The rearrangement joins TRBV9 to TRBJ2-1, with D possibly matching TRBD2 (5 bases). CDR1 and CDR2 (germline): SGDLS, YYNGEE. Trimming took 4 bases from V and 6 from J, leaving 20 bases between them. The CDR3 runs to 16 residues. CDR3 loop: CASSFRPSIEGNEQFF. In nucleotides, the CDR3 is TGTGCCAGCAGCTTCCGACCCTCCATCGAGGGCAATGAGCAGTTCTTC.

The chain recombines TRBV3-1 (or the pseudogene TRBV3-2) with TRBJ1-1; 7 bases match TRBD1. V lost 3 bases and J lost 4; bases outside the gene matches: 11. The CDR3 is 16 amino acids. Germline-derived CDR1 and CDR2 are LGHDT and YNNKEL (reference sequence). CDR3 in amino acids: CASSQTLTGRPTEAFF. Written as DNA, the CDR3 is TGTGCCAGCAGCCAGACCCTGACAGGGCGGCCCACTGAAGCTTTCTTT.

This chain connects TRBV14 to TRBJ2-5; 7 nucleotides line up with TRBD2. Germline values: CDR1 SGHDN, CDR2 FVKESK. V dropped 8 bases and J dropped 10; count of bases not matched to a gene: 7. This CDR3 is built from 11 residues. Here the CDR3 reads CASRGRGGQYF. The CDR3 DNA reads TGTGCCAGCCGTGGGAGGGGCGGCCAGTACTTC.

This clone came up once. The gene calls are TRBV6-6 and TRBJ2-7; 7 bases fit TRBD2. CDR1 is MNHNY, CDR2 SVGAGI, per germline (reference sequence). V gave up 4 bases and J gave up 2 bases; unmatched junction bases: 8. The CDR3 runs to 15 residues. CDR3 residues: CASSSPDRGAYEQYF. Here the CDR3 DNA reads TGTGCCAGCAGTTCCCCAGATCGGGGGGCCTACGAGCAGTACTTC.

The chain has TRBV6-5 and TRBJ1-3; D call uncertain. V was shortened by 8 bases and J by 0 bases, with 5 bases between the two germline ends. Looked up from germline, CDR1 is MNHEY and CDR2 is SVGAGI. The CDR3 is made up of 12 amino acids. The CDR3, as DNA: TGTGCCAGCTCCGGCTCTGGAAACACCATATATTTT. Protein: CASSGSGNTIYF.

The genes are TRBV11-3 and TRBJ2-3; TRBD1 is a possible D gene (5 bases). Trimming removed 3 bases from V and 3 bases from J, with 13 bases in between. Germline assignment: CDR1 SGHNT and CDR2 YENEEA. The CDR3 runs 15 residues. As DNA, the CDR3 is TGTGCCAGCAGCTTTGGGGCCCAGAGGACAGATACGCAGTATTTT. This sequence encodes CASSFGAQRTDTQYF.

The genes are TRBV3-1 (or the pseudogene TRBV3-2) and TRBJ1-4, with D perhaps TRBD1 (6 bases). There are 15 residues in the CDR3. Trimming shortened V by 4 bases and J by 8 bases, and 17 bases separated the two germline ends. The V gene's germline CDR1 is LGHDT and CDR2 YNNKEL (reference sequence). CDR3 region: CASSPSGGAGEKLFF. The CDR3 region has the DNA TGTGCCAGCAGCCCGTCCGGGGGGGCGGGGGAAAAACTGTTTTTT.

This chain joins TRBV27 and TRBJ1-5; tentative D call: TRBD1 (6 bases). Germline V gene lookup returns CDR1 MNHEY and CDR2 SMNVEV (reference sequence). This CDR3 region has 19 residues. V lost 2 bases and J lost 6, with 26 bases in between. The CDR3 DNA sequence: TGTGCCAGCAGTTTAGGCCAGAGGTCCCGACAGGTCCCTGGTCAGCCCCAGCATTTT. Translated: CASSLGQRSRQVPGQPQHF.

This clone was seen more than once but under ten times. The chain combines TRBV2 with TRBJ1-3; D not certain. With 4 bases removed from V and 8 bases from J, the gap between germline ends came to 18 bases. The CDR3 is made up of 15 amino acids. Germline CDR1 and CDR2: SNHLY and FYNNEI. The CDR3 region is CASSVLAPVGDTIYF. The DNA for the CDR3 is TGTGCCAGCAGTGTACTAGCCCCCGTTGGGGACACCATATATTTT.

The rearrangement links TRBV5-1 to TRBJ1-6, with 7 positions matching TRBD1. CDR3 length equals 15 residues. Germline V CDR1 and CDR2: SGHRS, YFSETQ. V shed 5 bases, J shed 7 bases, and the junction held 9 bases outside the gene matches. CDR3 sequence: CASRVGETGNSPLHF. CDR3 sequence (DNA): TGCGCCAGCAGGGTGGGAGAGACAGGGAATTCACCCCTCCACTTT.

CDR3 residues: CASRREGSGNTIYF. The CDR3, as DNA: TGCGCCAGCAGGCGGGAAGGCTCTGGAAACACCATATATTTT. The chain uses TRBV5-1 and TRBJ1-3; D not certain. Between the trimmed V and J ends, which lost 5 bases and 0 bases, there was a span of 9 bases. This CDR3 has 14 residues. Per germline, CDR1 SGHRS and CDR2 YFSETQ.

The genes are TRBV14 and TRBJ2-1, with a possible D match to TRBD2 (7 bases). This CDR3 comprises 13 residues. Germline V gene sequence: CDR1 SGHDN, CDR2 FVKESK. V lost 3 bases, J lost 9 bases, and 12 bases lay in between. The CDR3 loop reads CASSQGAGAEQFF. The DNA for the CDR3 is TGTGCCAGCAGCCAGGGCGCGGGGGCTGAGCAGTTCTTC.

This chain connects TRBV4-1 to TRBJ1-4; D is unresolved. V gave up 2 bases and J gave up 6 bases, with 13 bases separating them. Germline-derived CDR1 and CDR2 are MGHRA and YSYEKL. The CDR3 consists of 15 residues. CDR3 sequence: CASSQSSLADEKLFF. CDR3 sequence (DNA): TGCGCCAGCAGCCAAAGTAGTCTTGCGGATGAAAAACTGTTTTTT.

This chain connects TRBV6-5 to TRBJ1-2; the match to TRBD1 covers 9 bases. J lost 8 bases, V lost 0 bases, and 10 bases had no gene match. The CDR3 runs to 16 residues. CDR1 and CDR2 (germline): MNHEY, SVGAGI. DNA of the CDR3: TGTGCCAGCAGTTACTCGTACCCACAGGGGGCAAGGGGCTACACCTTC. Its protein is CASSYSYPQGARGYTF.

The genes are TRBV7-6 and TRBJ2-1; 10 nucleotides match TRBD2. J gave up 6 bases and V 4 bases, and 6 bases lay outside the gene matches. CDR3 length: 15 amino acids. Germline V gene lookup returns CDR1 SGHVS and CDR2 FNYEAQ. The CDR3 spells CASSSLSGGFNEQFF. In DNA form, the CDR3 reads TGTGCCAGCAGCTCTCTTAGCGGGGGGTTCAATGAGCAGTTCTTC. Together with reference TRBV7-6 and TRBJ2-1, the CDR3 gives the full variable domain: GAGVSQSPRYKVTKRGQDVALRCDPISGHVSLYWYRQALGQGPEFLTYFNYEAQQDKSGLPNDRFSAERPEGSISTLTIQRTEQRDSAMYRCASSSLSGGFNEQFFGPGTRLTVL.

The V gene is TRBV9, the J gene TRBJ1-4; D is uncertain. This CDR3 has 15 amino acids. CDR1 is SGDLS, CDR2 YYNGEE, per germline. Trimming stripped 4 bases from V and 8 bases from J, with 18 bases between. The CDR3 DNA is TGTGCCAGCAGCCCCCTTAGTGGGTCAGCGGAAAAACTGTTTTTT. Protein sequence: CASSPLSGSAEKLFF. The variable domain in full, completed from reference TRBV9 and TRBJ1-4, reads DSGVTQTPKHLITATGQRVTLRCSPRSGDLSVYWYQQSLDQGLQFLIQYYNGEERAKGNILERFSAQQFPDLHSELNLSSLELGDSALYFCASSPLSGSAEKLFFGSGTQLSVL.

The CDR3 nucleotides read TGTGCCAGCTCACTTGACAGTGCACGGGCAGATACGCAGTATTTT. Translation: CASSLDSARADTQYF. The rearrangement joins TRBV18 to TRBJ2-3; D might be TRBD1 (5 bases). With 4 bases removed from V and 4 bases from J, the gap between germline ends came to 15 bases. This CDR3 has 15 amino acids. The germline gives CDR1 KGHSH, CDR2 LQKENI.

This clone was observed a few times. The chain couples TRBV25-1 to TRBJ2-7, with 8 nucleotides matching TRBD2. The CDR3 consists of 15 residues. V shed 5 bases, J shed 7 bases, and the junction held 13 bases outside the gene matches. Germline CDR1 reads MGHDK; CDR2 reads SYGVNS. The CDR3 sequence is CASSYTSGGPGEQYF. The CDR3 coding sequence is TGTGCCAGCAGTTATACGTCGGGAGGGCCGGGTGAGCAGTACTTC.

Here the CDR3 DNA reads TGTGCCACCGGGGGGGACTATGGCTACACCTTC. It encodes CATGGDYGYTF. The chain joins TRBV24-1 to TRBJ1-2, with a possible D match to TRBD1 (5 bases). The CDR3 spans 11 residues. Trimming removed 9 bases from V and 3 bases from J, with 7 bases in between. CDR1 is KGHDR and CDR2 is SFDVKD in the germline V gene.

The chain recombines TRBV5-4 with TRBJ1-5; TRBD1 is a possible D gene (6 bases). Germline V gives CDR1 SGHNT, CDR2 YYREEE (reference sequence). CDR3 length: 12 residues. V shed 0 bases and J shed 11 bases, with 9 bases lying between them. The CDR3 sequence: CASSLDREAQHF. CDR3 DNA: TGTGCCAGCAGCTTGGACAGGGAAGCCCAGCATTTT.

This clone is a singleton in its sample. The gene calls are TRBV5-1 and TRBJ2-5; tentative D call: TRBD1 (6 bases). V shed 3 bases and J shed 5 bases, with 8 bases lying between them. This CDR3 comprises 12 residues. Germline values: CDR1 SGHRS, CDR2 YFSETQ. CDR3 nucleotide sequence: TGCGCCAGCAGCTCCCAGGGGGAGACCCAGTACTTC. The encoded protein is CASSSQGETQYF.